A single T cell receptor beta chain is shown here with its context. The antigen remains undetermined. The sample originates from a study of graft-versus-host responses after intestinal transplantation. Only in-frame clones appear in the TCRdb table, and some are missing; sequencing was by immunoSEQ multiplex PCR. The repertoire holds under 130,000 clones, with 93% as singletons. CDR1 and CDR2 (germline): MNHEY, SMNVEV (reference sequence). The length of the CDR3 is 15 residues. Trimming left V 6 bases short and J 1 base short, with 15 bases between. Study-level points and caveats: GvH clones occurred in recipient marrow; some first appeared in ileum or blood.

The source is a human donor who received an intestinal transplant. The chain links TRBV27 to TRBJ1-1; tentatively, D is TRBD1 (5 bases). The sample consisted of unstimulated CD8+ T cells sorted from spleen or lymph node cells, taken before intestinal transplant. CDR3 sequence: CASRNSDSSNTEAFF. The CDR3 DNA follows: TGTGCCAGCAGGAACTCAGACAGCTCGAACACTGAAGCTTTCTTT.